This T cell receptor (beta chain) came from a study of blood T cell repertoires in COVID-19. Study-level information: The samples span acute and convalescent COVID-19 from the United States, Italy and Spain. Sources were T cells, B-cell-depleted T cells, or PBMCs; the material itself was cDNA or gDNA.

How the authors handled the data: Scientists estimated how many nucleated cells there were by amplifying reference gene primers. Assay used: immunoSEQ multiplex PCR; TCRdb lists only in-frame clones, some missing. V, J and clone size are taken as reported in that table, and D and trimming were inferred from the DNA itself. The profile shows 150,000 or so clones, around 87% of them singletons. Cohorts were based on clinical histories the participants reported. V was cut by 5 bases and J by 5 bases, with 15 bases left in between. Germline V gene sequence: CDR1 SGHTA, CDR2 FQGNSA. CDR3 length equals 14 residues.

This clonotype was sampled from a woman in her thirties or forties who had been exposed to COVID-19. Sequencing used PBMCs or T cells enriched from blood (not recorded which). The rearrangement uses TRBV7-2 and TRBJ1-1; D remains unclear. CDR3 DNA sequence: TGTGCCAGCAGCCTCGAACCGACAAAGACTGAAGCTTTCTTT. Its protein product is CASSLEPTKTEAFF.